Listed below are T cell receptor beta chains from one sample, sequenced in a study of shared clonotypes between healthy human individuals. TCRdb keeps only in-frame clones here, not all; method: immunoSEQ multiplex PCR. The sample includes 2,100,000 or so clones, more than 90% seen only once; the top ten take roughly 0.13%. The specimen sequenced was naive CD4+ T cells sorted from blood. These receptors originate from a man aged 18 to 30 in good health. The CDR3 runs from the conserved cysteine through the conserved F or W. A D gene is named only where the DNA matches it firmly. Clone size is given for some rows only: seen once, a few or many times, or a class if the clone is expanded.

d_gene | len | abundance | j_gene | v_gene | CDR3aa | CDR3nt
- | 15 | - | TRBJ2-7 | TRBV6-5 | CASRTGTKQSYEQYF | TGTGCCAGCAGAACAGGGACCAAACAATCCTACGAGCAGTACTTC
TRBD1 | 16 | - | TRBJ1-1 | TRBV9 | CASSVWTGGMNTEAFF | TGTGCCAGCAGCGTATGGACAGGGGGGATGAACACTGAAGCTTTCTTT
- | 16 | once | TRBJ2-5 | TRBV15 | CATSSPHEGSRETQYF | TGTGCCACCAGCAGTCCCCATGAGGGAAGCCGAGAGACCCAGTACTTC
TRBD2 | 16 | - | TRBJ2-7 | TRBV14 | CASSQSGTSGSYEQYF | TGTGCCAGCAGCCAAAGCGGGACTAGCGGGAGTTACGAGCAGTACTTC
- | 16 | - | TRBJ1-5 | TRBV19 | CASLGLGQTGNQPQHF | TGTGCCAGTCTCGGGCTGGGGCAGACGGGCAATCAGCCCCAGCATTTT
- | 11 | - | TRBJ2-7 | TRBV6-5 | CASSYTAEQYF | TGTGCCAGCAGTTACACTGCCGAGCAGTACTTC
- | 15 | - | TRBJ2-7 | TRBV5-1 | CASSLETGASYEQYF | TGCGCCAGCAGCTTGGAGACGGGAGCCTCCTACGAGCAGTACTTC
TRBD1 | 17 | - | TRBJ1-4 | TRBV5-1 | CASSIGGAGAANEKLFF | TGCGCCAGCAGTATAGGGGGCGCGGGGGCGGCTAATGAAAAACTGTTTTTT
- | 12 | - | TRBJ2-7 | TRBV5-4 | CASSENYYEQYF | TGTGCCAGCAGCGAGAACTACTACGAGCAGTACTTC
- | 13 | - | TRBJ1-4 | TRBV7-8 | CASRAGRPEKLFF | TGTGCCAGCAGGGCTGGCAGGCCGGAAAAACTGTTTTTT
TRBD1 | 15 | few | TRBJ1-1 | TRBV19 | CASSIQGEVNTEAFF | TGTGCCAGTAGTATCCAGGGGGAGGTGAACACTGAAGCTTTCTTT
TRBD2 | 14 | - | TRBJ2-7 | TRBV5-1 | CASSPGTSGGEQYF | TGCGCCAGCAGCCCGGGGACTAGCGGGGGCGAGCAGTACTTC
TRBD1 | 16 | - | TRBJ2-3 | TRBV4-3 | CASSQERTGGTDTQYF | TGCGCCAGCAGCCAAGAACGGACAGGGGGCACAGATACGCAGTATTTT
- | 15 | - | TRBJ2-3 | TRBV5-8 | CASGNGDKPTDTQYF | TGTGCCAGCGGGAATGGGGACAAGCCCACAGATACGCAGTATTTT
- | 14 | - | TRBJ1-2 | TRBV11-2 | CASSFSGENYGYTF | TGTGCCAGCAGCTTCTCAGGGGAGAACTATGGCTACACCTTC
- | 13 | few | TRBJ1-1 | TRBV29-1 | CSVQTRSKLEAFF | TGCAGCGTCCAAACACGATCTAAGCTTGAAGCTTTCTTT
- | 16 | - | TRBJ1-3 | TRBV25-1 | CASSEGTDTSGNTIYF | TGTGCCAGCAGTGAGGGGACGGATACCTCTGGAAACACCATATATTTT
- | 15 | - | TRBJ1-1 | TRBV30 | CAWSVRRGGNTEAFF | TGTGCCTGGAGTGTACGTCGGGGGGGGAACACTGAAGCTTTCTTT
TRBD1 | 16 | once | TRBJ1-1 | TRBV11-1 | CASSPGTGGVNTEAFF | TGTGCCAGCAGCCCTGGGACAGGGGGCGTGAACACTGAAGCTTTCTTT
TRBD1 | 15 | once | TRBJ1-6 | TRBV5-1 | CASSPLDRGDSPLHF | TGCGCCAGCAGCCCGCTCGACAGGGGTGATTCACCCCTCCACTTT
- | 13 | - | TRBJ1-1 | TRBV7-9 | CASSLSLDTEAFF | TGTGCCAGCAGCTTAAGCTTGGACACTGAAGCTTTCTTT
- | 15 | - | TRBJ1-6 | TRBV7-2 | CASSLRGWGGSPLHF | TGTGCCAGCAGCTTACGGGGGTGGGGAGGTTCACCCCTCCACTTT
TRBD1 | 17 | - | TRBJ1-2 | TRBV7-9 | CASSLDVRTGGNGGYTF | TGTGCCAGCAGCTTAGATGTTCGGACAGGGGGCAACGGAGGCTACACCTTC
TRBD2 | 18 | - | TRBJ2-7 | TRBV5-1 | CASSFGRALVRSSYEQYF | TGCGCCAGCAGCTTTGGGAGGGCCCTAGTTCGGAGCTCCTACGAGCAGTACTTC
- | 13 | - | TRBJ2-3 | TRBV5-1 | CASSPAPSDTQYF | TGCGCCAGCAGCCCCGCTCCCTCAGATACGCAGTATTTT
- | 15 | once | TRBJ2-7 | TRBV19 | CASSVVSGPSYEQYF | TGTGCCAGTAGTGTGGTTAGCGGCCCCTCCTACGAGCAGTACTTC
TRBD1 | 15 | once | TRBJ1-2 | TRBV27 | CASSPLGQGNYGYTF | TGTGCCAGCAGTCCCCTTGGACAGGGAAACTATGGCTACACCTTC
TRBD2 | 16 | - | TRBJ2-1 | TRBV5-1 | CASSITLADLYNEQFF | TGCGCCAGCAGCATCACTCTAGCGGACCTATACAATGAGCAGTTCTTC
- | 14 | once | TRBJ1-3 | TRBV19 | CASGQDSSGNTIYF | TGTGCCAGTGGCCAGGATTCCTCTGGAAACACCATATATTTT
TRBD1 | 15 | - | TRBJ2-7 | TRBV7-2 | CASSYIRDRAYEQYF | TGTGCCAGCAGCTATATCCGGGACAGAGCCTACGAGCAGTACTTC
- | 15 | - | TRBJ2-1 | TRBV6-6 | CASLVDGSSYNEQFF | TGTGCCAGCCTGGTTGATGGCAGCTCCTACAATGAGCAGTTCTTC
- | 15 | - | TRBJ1-5 | TRBV4-1 | CASSQGAGMGQPQHF | TGCGCCAGCAGCCAAGGGGCAGGGATGGGTCAGCCCCAGCATTTT
- | 13 | - | TRBJ1-1 | TRBV30 | CAWSQQENTEAFF | TGTGCCTGGAGTCAACAGGAGAACACTGAAGCTTTCTTT
- | 14 | - | TRBJ2-2 | TRBV9 | CASSGVLHTGELFF | TGTGCCAGCAGCGGGGTGCTTCACACCGGGGAGCTGTTTTTT
- | 12 | - | TRBJ2-7 | TRBV30 | CAPGSPSYEQYF | TGTGCCCCGGGGTCTCCGTCCTACGAGCAGTACTTC
- | 10 | - | TRBJ2-3 | TRBV30 | CAWSRNTQYF | TGTGCCTGGAGTAGAAATACGCAGTATTTT
- | 13 | - | TRBJ2-7 | TRBV2 | CASMRGVSYEQYF | TGTGCCAGTATGCGGGGCGTCTCCTACGAGCAGTACTTC
- | 14 | - | TRBJ1-1 | TRBV5-6 | CASTRTAMNTEAFF | TGTGCCAGCACAAGGACAGCCATGAACACTGAAGCTTTCTTT
- | 14 | few | TRBJ2-7 | TRBV5-1 | CASSLEAGNYEQYF | TGCGCCAGCAGCTTGGAGGCAGGGAACTACGAGCAGTACTTC
- | 11 | - | TRBJ2-7 | TRBV20-1 | CSALGSYEQYF | TGCAGTGCCCTCGGTTCTTACGAGCAGTACTTC
- | 15 | - | TRBJ1-5 | TRBV30 | CAWSKGTLSNQPQHF | TGTGCCTGGAGTAAAGGGACCCTCAGCAATCAGCCCCAGCATTTT